This T cell receptor (beta chain) was sequenced in a study of cytomegalovirus exposure and HLA in healthy donors. The PCR made use of 60 Vbeta and 13 Jbeta primers. Assay: immunoSEQ multiplex PCR; the TCRdb copy retains only in-frame clones and omits some. There are some 110,000 clones in the sample; about 60% occur only once, and 2% to 2.5% lies in the top ten. The V gene lost 4 bases and the J gene lost 0 bases, with 7 bases spanning the gap. Germline loops: CDR1 MNHEY, CDR2 SMNVEV (reference sequence). The CDR3 covers 13 residues. The receptor comes from a woman in her 30s in good health and CMV-seronegative. The rearrangement links TRBV27 to TRBJ2-7; D gene uncertain. The material sequenced was PBMCs. This chain's CDR3 is CASSYRSSYEQYF. The CDR3 bases are TGTGCCAGCAGTTACCGGAGCTCCTACGAGCAGTACTTC.